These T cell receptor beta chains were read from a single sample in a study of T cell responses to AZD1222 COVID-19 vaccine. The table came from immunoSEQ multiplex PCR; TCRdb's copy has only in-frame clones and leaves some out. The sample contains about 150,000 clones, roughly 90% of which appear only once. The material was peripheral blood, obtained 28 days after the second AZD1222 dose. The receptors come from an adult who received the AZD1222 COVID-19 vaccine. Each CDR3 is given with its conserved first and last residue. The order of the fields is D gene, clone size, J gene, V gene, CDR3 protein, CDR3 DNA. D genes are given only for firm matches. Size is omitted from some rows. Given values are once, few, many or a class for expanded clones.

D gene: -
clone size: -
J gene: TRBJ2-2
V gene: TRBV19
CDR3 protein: CATKSGRNTGELFF
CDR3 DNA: TGTGCCACCAAGTCGGGGAGGAACACCGGGGAGCTGTTTTTT

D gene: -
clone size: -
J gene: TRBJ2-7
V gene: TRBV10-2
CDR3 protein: CASSEGGDEQYF
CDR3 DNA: TGCGCCAGCAGTGAGGGGGGAGACGAGCAGTACTTC

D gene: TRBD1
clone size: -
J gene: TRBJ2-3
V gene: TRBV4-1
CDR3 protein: CASSQIPGQGTDTQYF
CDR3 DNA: TGCGCCAGCAGCCAAATTCCGGGACAGGGGACAGATACGCAGTATTTT

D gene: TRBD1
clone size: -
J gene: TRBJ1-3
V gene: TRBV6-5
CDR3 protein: CASSYSWTGGNTIYF
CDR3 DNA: TGTGCCAGCAGTTACTCCTGGACAGGGGGAAACACCATATATTTT

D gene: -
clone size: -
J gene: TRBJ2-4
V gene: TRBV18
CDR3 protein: CASSPEGAKNIQYF
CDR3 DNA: TGTGCCAGCTCACCAGAGGGGGCCAAAAACATTCAGTACTTC

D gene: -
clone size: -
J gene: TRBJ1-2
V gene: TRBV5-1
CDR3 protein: CASSLEGLYTF
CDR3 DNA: TGCGCCAGCAGCTTGGAGGGCTTGTACACCTTC

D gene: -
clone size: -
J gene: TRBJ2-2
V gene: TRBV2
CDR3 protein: CASRLSGVNTGELFF
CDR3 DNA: TGTGCCAGCAGACTTAGCGGAGTTAACACCGGGGAGCTGTTTTTT

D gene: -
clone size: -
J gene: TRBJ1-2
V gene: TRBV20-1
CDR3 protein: CSALSDGYTF
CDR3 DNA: TGCAGTGCGCTATCGGATGGCTACACCTTC

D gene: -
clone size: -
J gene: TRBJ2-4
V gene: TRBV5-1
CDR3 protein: CASSLGEGEDIQYF
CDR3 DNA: TGCGCCAGCAGCTTGGGTGAAGGGGAGGACATTCAGTACTTC

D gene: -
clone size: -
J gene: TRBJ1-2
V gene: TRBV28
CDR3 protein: CASKGGGSSFNYGYTF
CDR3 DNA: TGTGCCAGCAAGGGCGGGGGATCGTCGTTCAACTATGGCTACACCTTC

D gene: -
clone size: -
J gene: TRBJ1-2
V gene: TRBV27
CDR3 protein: CASTSYQGNYGYTF
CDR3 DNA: TGTGCCAGCACCTCCTATCAGGGGAATTATGGCTACACCTTC

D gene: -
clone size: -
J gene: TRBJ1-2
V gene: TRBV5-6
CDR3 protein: CASSAQGAYGYTF
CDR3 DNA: TGTGCCAGCAGCGCACAGGGTGCGTATGGCTACACCTTC

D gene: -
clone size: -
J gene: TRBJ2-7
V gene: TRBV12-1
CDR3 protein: CASSRTGLGGQKYEQYF
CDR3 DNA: TGTGCCAGCAGCAGAACAGGGCTGGGCGGACAAAAATACGAGCAGTACTTC

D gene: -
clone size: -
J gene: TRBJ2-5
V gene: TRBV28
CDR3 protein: CASGPPVQETQYF
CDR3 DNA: TGTGCCAGCGGCCCCCCGGTCCAAGAGACCCAGTACTTC

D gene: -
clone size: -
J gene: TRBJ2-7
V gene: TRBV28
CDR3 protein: CASSDYVSYEQYF
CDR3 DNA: TGTGCCAGCAGTGATTATGTATCCTACGAGCAGTACTTC

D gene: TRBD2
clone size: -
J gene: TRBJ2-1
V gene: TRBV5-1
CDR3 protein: CASSRRSSGINEQFF
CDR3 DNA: TGCGCCAGCAGCCGCCGTTCTAGCGGCATAAATGAGCAGTTCTTC

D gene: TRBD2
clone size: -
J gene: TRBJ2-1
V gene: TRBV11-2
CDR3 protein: CASSSLAGGLTYNEQFF
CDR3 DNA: TGTGCCAGCAGCTCACTAGCGGGAGGACTAACCTACAATGAGCAGTTCTTC

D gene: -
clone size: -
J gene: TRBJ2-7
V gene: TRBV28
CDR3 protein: CASKLYEQYF
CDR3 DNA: TGTGCCAGCAAGCTCTACGAGCAGTACTTC

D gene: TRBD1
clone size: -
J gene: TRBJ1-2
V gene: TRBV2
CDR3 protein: CASSEEVRQGMGGYTF
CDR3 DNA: TGTGCCAGCAGTGAGGAGGTGCGACAGGGGATGGGCGGCTACACCTTC

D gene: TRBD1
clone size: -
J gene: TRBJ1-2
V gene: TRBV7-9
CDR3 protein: CASSITNRGGGYTF
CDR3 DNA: TGTGCCAGCAGCATTACTAACCGAGGGGGCGGCTACACCTTC

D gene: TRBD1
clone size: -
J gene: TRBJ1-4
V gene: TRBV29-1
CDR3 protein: CSVTGTGNEKLFF
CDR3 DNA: TGCAGCGTCACCGGGACAGGGAATGAAAAACTGTTTTTT

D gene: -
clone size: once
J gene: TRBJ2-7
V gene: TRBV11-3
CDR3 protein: CASSSGQGQRDEQYF
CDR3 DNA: TGTGCCAGCAGCTCGGGGCAGGGCCAAAGGGACGAGCAGTACTTC

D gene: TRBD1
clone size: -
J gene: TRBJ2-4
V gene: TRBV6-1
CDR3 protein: CASSFNRDRASYF
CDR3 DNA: TGTGCCAGCAGTTTTAATCGGGACAGGGCTTCGTACTTC

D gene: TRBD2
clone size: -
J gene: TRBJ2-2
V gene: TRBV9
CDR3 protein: CASSSRTSGRTDRELFF
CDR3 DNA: TGTGCCAGCAGCTCAAGGACTAGCGGGAGAACGGACCGGGAGCTGTTTTTT

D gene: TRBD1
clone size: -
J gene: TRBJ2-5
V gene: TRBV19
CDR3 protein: CASSTTQGQIQETQYF
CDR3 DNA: TGTGCCAGTAGTACGACACAGGGACAGATACAAGAGACCCAGTACTTC

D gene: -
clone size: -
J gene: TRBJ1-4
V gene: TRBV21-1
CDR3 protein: CASSKKSASVNEKLFF
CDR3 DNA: TGTGCCAGCAGCAAAAAGTCAGCTTCAGTTAATGAAAAACTGTTTTTT

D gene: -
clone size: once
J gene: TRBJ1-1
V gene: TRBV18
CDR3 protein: CASSPLRGSPNTEAFF
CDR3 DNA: TGTGCCAGCTCACCACTGAGGGGTTCGCCGAACACTGAAGCTTTCTTT

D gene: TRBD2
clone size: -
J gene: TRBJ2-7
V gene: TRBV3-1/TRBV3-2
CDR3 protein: CASSLLAGGDYEQYF
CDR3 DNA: TGTGCCAGCAGTCTACTAGCGGGAGGGGACTACGAGCAGTACTTC

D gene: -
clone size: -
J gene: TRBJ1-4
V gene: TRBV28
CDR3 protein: CASSRSGQRNEKLFF
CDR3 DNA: TGTGCCAGCAGCCGGTCCGGACAGAGGAATGAAAAACTGTTTTTT

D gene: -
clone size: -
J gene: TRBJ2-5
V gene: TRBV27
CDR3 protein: CASSLFGGPTSAYQETQYF
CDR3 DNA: TGTGCCAGCAGTTTATTTGGTGGGCCAACCTCCGCCTACCAAGAGACCCAGTACTTC

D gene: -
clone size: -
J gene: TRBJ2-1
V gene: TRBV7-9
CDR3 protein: CASSLGAWSEQFF
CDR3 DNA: TGTGCCAGCAGCTTAGGGGCTTGGAGTGAGCAGTTCTTC

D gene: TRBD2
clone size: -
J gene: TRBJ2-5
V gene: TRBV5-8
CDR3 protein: CASNSGTSVTQYF
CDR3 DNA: TGTGCCAGTAACTCCGGGACTAGCGTGACCCAGTACTTC